The 22 T cell receptor beta chains below all came from one sample that was sequenced in a study of PD-L1 blockade in urothelial cancer. Libraries were prepared by immunoSEQ multiplex PCR; TCRdb keeps only in-frame clonotypes and omits some of them. This sample has around 66,000 clones, with roughly 86% found just once. Time point described: peripheral blood 6 weeks after treatment start. The specimen comprised PBMCs, sampled around atezolizumab (anti-PD-L1) treatment. Receptors originate from a man in his fifties or sixties with urothelial cancer.

The V gene is TRBV6-1, the J gene TRBJ2-7, with D uncertain. Germline V CDR1 and CDR2: MNHNS, SASEGT. Between the trimmed V and J ends, which lost 7 bases and 2 bases, there was a span of 18 bases. This CDR3 comprises 15 residues. In DNA form, the CDR3 reads TGTGCCAGCATCAGGATACCACATTTAACCTACGAGCAGTACTTC. Translated, it gives CASIRIPHLTYEQYF.

V is TRBV5-1 and J is TRBJ2-5; a possible D gene is TRBD1 (5 bases). Germline assignment: CDR1 SGHRS and CDR2 YFSETQ. CDR3 length equals 14 residues. Trimming pared 4 bases from V and 2 bases from J, leaving 12 bases between. The CDR3 nucleotides are TGCGCCAGCAGCCAAGGGGCTGTACAAGAGACCCAGTACTTC. Encoded protein: CASSQGAVQETQYF. The whole variable domain, remainder taken from reference TRBV5-1 and TRBJ2-5, is KAGVTQTPRYLIKTRGQQVTLSCSPISGHRSVSWYQQTPGQGLQFLFEYFSETQRNKGNFPGRFSGRQFSNSRSEMNVSTLELGDSALYLCASSQGAVQETQYFGPGTRLLVL.

The chain is built from TRBV5-1 and TRBJ2-3, with 8 bases matching TRBD1. The CDR3 has 16 residues. Trimming took 4 bases from V and 2 from J; bases not matched to a gene: 9. Germline CDR1 reads SGHRS; CDR2 reads YFSETQ. This CDR3 is CASSPGRTGLTDTQYF. CDR3 DNA: TGCGCCAGCAGCCCGGGCCGGACAGGGCTCACAGATACGCAGTATTTT.

This clone has just one count. The CDR3 loop is CAVRADQRNYGYTF. The CDR3 nucleotides read TGTGCCGTTCGTGCCGACCAGCGTAACTATGGCTACACCTTC. The rearrangement uses TRBV10-3 and TRBJ1-2; no definite D call. The CDR3 totals 14 residues. V was trimmed by 11 bases and J by 1 base, leaving 17 bases between them. Germline V gives CDR1 ENHRY, CDR2 SYGVKD.

This CDR3 reads CSVGGRAGGNTIYF. In DNA, the CDR3 is TGCAGCGTTGGAGGCAGGGCTGGAGGAAACACCATATATTTT. This sequence joins TRBV29-1 and TRBJ1-3, with TRBD1 as a possible D gene (5 bases). The V end was cut by 4 bases, the J end by 4 bases, with 14 bases between. CDR1 SQVTM and CDR2 ANQGSEA come from the germline V gene. The CDR3 sequence is 14 residues long.

The gene calls are TRBV6-4 and TRBJ2-2; perhaps TRBD1 as D (5 bases). The germline V gene encodes CDR1 MRHNA and CDR2 SNTAGT. Trimming cost V 6 bases and J 4 bases, with 9 bases left between them. This CDR3 is built from 13 residues. The CDR3 nucleotides read TGTGCCAGCAGAAACACAGGCACCGGGGAGCTGTTTTTT. It yields the protein CASRNTGTGELFF.

The genes are TRBV9 and TRBJ2-1; 9 bases align to TRBD1. Unmatched junction bases numbered 5, after V lost 3 bases and J lost 4 bases. CDR1 SGDLS and CDR2 YYNGEE come from the germline V gene. The CDR3 covers 15 residues. This chain's CDR3 is CASSAGTGRYNEQFF. The CDR3 bases are TGTGCCAGCAGCGCCGGGACAGGGAGATACAATGAGCAGTTCTTC.

The chain carries TRBV2 and TRBJ1-1; D gene unclear. CDR3 length: 14 residues. Trimming removed 2 bases from V and 1 base from J, with 8 bases in between. Germline loops: CDR1 SNHLY, CDR2 FYNNEI. Written as DNA, the CDR3 is TGTGCCAGCAGTGAAATGGGGAGGAACACTGAAGCTTTCTTT. The encoded protein is CASSEMGRNTEAFF.

This rearrangement joins TRBV5-6 to TRBJ1-2; a possible D gene is TRBD1 (6 bases). The CDR3 is 15 residues long. V shed 1 base and J shed 2 bases, with 12 bases lying between them. Germline values: CDR1 SGHDT, CDR2 YYEEEE. CDR3 sequence: CASSLYAQGNYGYTF. For the CDR3, the DNA is TGTGCCAGCAGCTTGTATGCCCAGGGGAACTATGGCTACACCTTC.

The chain joins TRBV5-4 to TRBJ2-5; 9 nucleotides align to TRBD1. Germline CDR1 reads SGHNT; CDR2 reads YYREEE (reference sequence). The CDR3 runs 14 residues. V lost 4 bases, J lost 3 bases, and 4 bases stayed unmatched. This CDR3 is CASSTRTGEETQYF. Written as DNA, the CDR3 is TGTGCCAGCAGCACCAGGACAGGGGAAGAGACCCAGTACTTC.

The chain joins TRBV28 to TRBJ1-1, with 12 bases aligning to TRBD1. V lost 3 bases and J lost 9; bases outside the gene matches: 5. Germline assignment: CDR1 MDHEN and CDR2 SYDVKM. This CDR3 has 14 amino acids. This chain's CDR3 is CASSFGTGGWQAFF. The CDR3 DNA sequence: TGTGCCAGCAGTTTCGGGACAGGGGGCTGGCAAGCTTTCTTT.

The J gene is TRBJ2-1, the V gene TRBV4-2; 7 bases are shared with TRBD2. This CDR3 is 15 amino acids long. V lost 5 bases, J lost 0 bases, and 4 bases stayed unmatched. Per the germline V gene, CDR1 is LGHNA and CDR2 is YNFKEQ. The CDR3, as DNA: TGTGCCAGCAGCTTACGCGGGGGCTCCTACAATGAGCAGTTCTTC. Protein product: CASSLRGGSYNEQFF.

Written as DNA, the CDR3 is TGCGCCAGCAGCCCTGGACAGGGTCTAGGCTACACCTTC. This sequence encodes CASSPGQGLGYTF. The V call is TRBV4-3, the J call TRBJ1-2; 8 bases match TRBD1. Trimming removed 4 bases from V and 8 bases from J; junction bases left unmatched: 6. This CDR3 has 13 amino acids. Per germline, CDR1 LGHNA and CDR2 YSLEER.

The chain employs TRBV29-1 and TRBJ2-2; 8 bases agree with TRBD2. This CDR3 region has 11 residues. Trimming took 7 bases from V and 6 from J; bases not matched to a gene: 1. Germline-derived CDR1 and CDR2 are SQVTM and ANQGSEA. The CDR3 DNA follows: TGCAGCGCCGGGAGGGCCGGGGAGCTGTTTTTT. This sequence encodes CSAGRAGELFF.

The V gene is TRBV5-6, the J gene TRBJ1-2, with D maybe TRBD1 (6 bases). The germline gives CDR1 SGHDT, CDR2 YYEEEE. There are 13 residues in the CDR3. V lost 4 bases to trimming and J lost 4 bases, with 11 bases between them. The CDR3 protein is CASSLWTVYGYTF. The CDR3, as DNA: TGTGCCAGCAGCCTTTGGACAGTCTATGGCTACACCTTC.

The chain combines TRBV4-2 with TRBJ1-4, with a possible D match to TRBD1 (5 bases). Germline CDR1 reads LGHNA; CDR2 reads YNFKEQ. Trimming stripped 0 bases from V and 8 bases from J, with 13 bases between. There are 15 residues in the CDR3. For the CDR3, the DNA is TGTGCCAGCAGCCAAGAGGGGGGTACCGGAGAAAAACTGTTTTTT. This codes for CASSQEGGTGEKLFF.

J is TRBJ1-1 and V is TRBV29-1; D gene ambiguous. The CDR3 spans 12 residues. Between the trimmed V and J ends, which lost 1 base and 0 bases, there was a span of 3 bases. Germline V gene lookup returns CDR1 SQVTM and CDR2 ANQGSEA. The CDR3 loop is CSVEGVNTEAFF. CDR3 DNA sequence: TGCAGCGTTGAAGGCGTGAACACTGAAGCTTTCTTT.

CDR3 nucleotide sequence: TGTGCCAGCAGATGGACAGGATTGAACACTGAAGCTTTCTTT. This codes for CASRWTGLNTEAFF. The chain carries TRBV28 and TRBJ1-1, with 7 nucleotides matching TRBD1. The CDR3 totals 14 residues. V lost 6 bases and J lost 0; bases outside the gene matches: 4. The germline V gene encodes CDR1 MDHEN and CDR2 SYDVKM.

V is TRBV29-1 and J is TRBJ2-4; tentative D call: TRBD1 (6 bases). Trimming took 2 bases from V and 8 from J, leaving 13 bases between them. The germline gives CDR1 SQVTM, CDR2 ANQGSEA. This CDR3 comprises 13 residues. The CDR3 bases are TGCAGCGTTGAATCAGACAGGTCGGACATTCAGTACTTC. Encoded protein: CSVESDRSDIQYF.

This clone has only a few counts. The chain uses TRBV18 and TRBJ1-1; TRBD1 agrees at 7 bases. From germline, CDR1 is KGHSH and CDR2 LQKENI. There are 15 residues in the CDR3. With 3 bases clipped from V and 3 bases from J, the junction kept 7 bases outside the gene matches. This CDR3 reads CASSPTLDRDTEAFF. CDR3 nucleotides: TGTGCCAGCTCACCGACACTTGACAGGGACACTGAAGCTTTCTTT.

The gene calls are TRBV9 and TRBJ1-2; 8 bases are shared with TRBD1. CDR3 length: 14 residues. CDR1 and CDR2 (germline): SGDLS, YYNGEE. J gave up 10 bases and V 4 bases, and 12 bases lay outside the gene matches. The DNA of the CDR3 is TGTGCCAGCAGCAAAACAGGGGACAGGCTTTCCTACACCTTC. Its protein product is CASSKTGDRLSYTF.

The CDR3 coding sequence is TGTGCCAGCAGTTTAGTGCAGGGGGAAGCTTTCTTT. The encoded protein is CASSLVQGEAFF. J is TRBJ1-1 and V is TRBV28, with a weak D call TRBD1 (6 bases). This CDR3 has 12 amino acids. The ends were cut back, 2 bases at V and 8 bases at J, with 9 bases in the middle. Germline CDR1 MDHEN, CDR2 SYDVKM.